What follows is one T cell receptor (beta chain) and its context. Trimming took off 7 bases at V and 0 bases at J, with 11 bases between the two ends. This CDR3 spans 14 amino acids. CDR1 is SGHRS and CDR2 is YFSETQ in the germline V gene. These data are taken from a study of blood T cell repertoires in COVID-19. In the original processing: Reference gene primer amplification gave estimated nucleated cell counts. Sequenced by immunoSEQ multiplex PCR; TCRdb stores in-frame clones only, minus some. V, J and clone size derive from that table, while D and trimming were established from the DNA sequence. The sample has a few hundred thousand clones, about nine tenths seen once.

The chain links TRBV5-1 to TRBJ1-3; possibly TRBD1 for D (5 bases). The sequence derives from a woman aged 55-69 years who had recovered from COVID-19. Specimen: PBMCs or T cells enriched from blood (not recorded which). The CDR3 coding sequence is TGCGCCAGCTCGGAGGGGAACTCTGGAAACACCATATATTTT. This sequence encodes CASSEGNSGNTIYF.